This T cell receptor beta chain was captured in a study of blood T cell repertoires in COVID-19. This CDR3 comprises 12 residues. With 4 bases clipped from V and 3 bases from J, the junction kept 0 bases outside the gene matches. Repertoires were generated with immunoSEQ multiplex PCR, while TCRdb's copy carries only in-frame clones and drops some. The repertoire holds around 120,000 clones, with around three quarters as singletons. The sequenced material came from peripheral blood. The chain recombines TRBV12-3 or TRBV12-4 with TRBJ2-7; TRBD1 matches at 7 bases. The receptor was derived from a woman in her 70s with acute or convalescent COVID-19. CDR3 coding DNA: TGTGCCAGCAGTTCAGGGGGCTACGAGCAGTACTTC. Its protein is CASSSGGYEQYF.